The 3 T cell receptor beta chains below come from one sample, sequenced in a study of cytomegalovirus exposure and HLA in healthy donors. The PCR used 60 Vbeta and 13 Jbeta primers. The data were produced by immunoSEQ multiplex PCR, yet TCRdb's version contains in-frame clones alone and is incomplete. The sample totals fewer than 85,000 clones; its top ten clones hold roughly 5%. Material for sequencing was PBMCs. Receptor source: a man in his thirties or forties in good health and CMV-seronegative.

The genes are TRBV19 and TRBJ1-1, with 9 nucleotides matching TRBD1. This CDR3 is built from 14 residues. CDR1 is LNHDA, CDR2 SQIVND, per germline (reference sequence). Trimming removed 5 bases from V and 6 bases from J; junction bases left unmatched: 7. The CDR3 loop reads CASSSGQGFPEAFF. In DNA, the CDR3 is TGTGCCAGTAGTTCGGGACAGGGATTCCCTGAAGCTTTCTTT.

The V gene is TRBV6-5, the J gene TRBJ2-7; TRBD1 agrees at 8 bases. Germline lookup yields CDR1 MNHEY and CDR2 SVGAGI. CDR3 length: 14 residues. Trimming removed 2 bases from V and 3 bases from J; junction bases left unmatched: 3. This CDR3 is CASSYGTGLYEQYF. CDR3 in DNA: TGTGCCAGCAGTTACGGGACAGGTCTCTACGAGCAGTACTTC.

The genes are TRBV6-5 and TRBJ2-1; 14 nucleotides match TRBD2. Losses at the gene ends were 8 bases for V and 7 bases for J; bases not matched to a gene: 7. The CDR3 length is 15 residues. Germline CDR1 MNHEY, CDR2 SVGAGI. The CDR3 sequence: CASGPWTSGRNEQFF. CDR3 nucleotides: TGTGCCAGCGGGCCTTGGACTAGCGGGAGGAATGAGCAGTTCTTC.